These T cell receptor beta chains were read from a single sample in a study of blood T cell repertoires in COVID-19. Sequencing used immunoSEQ multiplex PCR; TCRdb keeps in-frame clones, though not all of them. This sample has 250,000 to 300,000 clones; over 80% occur once, and the top ten carry roughly 10%. Sequenced material: peripheral blood. All receptors derive from a woman aged 70-85 years with COVID-19, enrolled during active disease. Each CDR3 is given with its conserved first and last residue. D genes are given only for firm matches. The listing skips clone size in some rows; elsewhere it reads once, few, many or a size class.

TRBJ2-3	TRBV7-2	.	TRBD2	TGTGCCAGCAGCAAATCCGGGACTACCACAGATACGCAGTATTTT	CASSKSGTTTDTQYF
TRBJ2-5	TRBV6-5	once	TRBD1	TGTGCCAGCAGAAAGGGACAGTCGGAGTGGGAGACCCAGTACTTC	CASRKGQSEWETQYF
TRBJ1-5	TRBV6-5	.	.	TGTGCCAGCACCCGGGGTGCAGGTAGCAATCAGCCCCAGCATTTT	CASTRGAGSNQPQHF
TRBJ2-5	TRBV10-3	.	.	TGTGCCATCAGTGACCTAGGCGCAGAGACCCAGTACTTC	CAISDLGAETQYF
TRBJ2-7	TRBV13	.	TRBD2	TGTGCCAGCAACTATAAGCCTTGGACTAGCGGGGCCCAAATGGAGCAGTACTTC	CASNYKPWTSGAQMEQYF
TRBJ2-5	TRBV4-1	.	TRBD2	TGCGCCAGCCGACCTTTAGGAGCGGGAAGAAGGGCGCAAGAGACCCAGTACTTC	CASRPLGAGRRAQETQYF
TRBJ2-1	TRBV6-5	.	TRBD2	TGTGCCAGCAGGGGACTAGCGGGAGTTTTTGAGCAGTTCTTC	CASRGLAGVFEQFF
TRBJ2-2	TRBV18	.	TRBD2	TGTGCCAGCTCACCGACTAGCGGGAGGGTCACCGGGGAGCTGTTTTTT	CASSPTSGRVTGELFF
TRBJ1-1	TRBV6-5	.	.	TGTGCCAGCAGTTTAAGGACACTCTACACTGAAGCTTTCTTT	CASSLRTLYTEAFF
TRBJ1-2	TRBV24-1	.	.	TGTGCCACCAGTGAGGGGACACCGAACTATGGCTACACCTTC	CATSEGTPNYGYTF
TRBJ2-7	TRBV5-1	.	.	TGCGCCAGCAGCTTTAACAGGGCTTACGAGCAGTACTTC	CASSFNRAYEQYF
TRBJ1-1	TRBV7-3	.	TRBD1	TGTGCCAGCAGCCAAGGACAGGGCCGTGCTTTCTTT	CASSQGQGRAFF
TRBJ2-7	TRBV5-5	.	.	TGTGCCAGCAGCTTGGTAGATCTACTAAATTACGAGCAGTACTTC	CASSLVDLLNYEQYF
TRBJ1-1	TRBV28	.	TRBD1	TGTGCCAGCAGTTTATTAGTTGGGACAGGGGTTTCCGCTTTCTTT	CASSLLVGTGVSAFF
TRBJ1-2	TRBV15	.	.	TGTGCCACCAGCAGTTCGGGTCGTAATGGCTACACCTTC	CATSSSGRNGYTF
TRBJ2-7	TRBV6-5	.	TRBD2	TGTGCCAGCAGTTACACTGGTAGCGGGACCCACGAGCAGTACTTC	CASSYTGSGTHEQYF
TRBJ2-2	TRBV7-9	.	TRBD1	TGTGCCAGCAGCTTAGCTCTGGGGACAGCGAACACCGGGGAGCTGTTTTTT	CASSLALGTANTGELFF
TRBJ1-4	TRBV6-1	once	.	TGTGCCAGCAGTGAAGCGAGCGGAAAACTGTTTTTT	CASSEASGKLFF
TRBJ1-4	TRBV28	.	TRBD1	TGTGCCAGCAGCCTATGGACCTTTGACAGGGGCCGGGAAAAACTGTTTTTT	CASSLWTFDRGREKLFF
TRBJ2-6	TRBV2	few	TRBD1	TGTGCCAGCAGGAACCGGGACAGGGACTCTGGGGCCAACGTCCTGACTTTC	CASRNRDRDSGANVLTF
TRBJ2-7	TRBV29-1	.	TRBD1	TGCAGCGTTGGGGACAGTACTACCTCGGAGCAGTACTTC	CSVGDSTTSEQYF
TRBJ1-2	TRBV3-1/TRBV3-2	.	.	TGTGCCAGCAGCCAAGAAGACAGCCATGGCTACACCTTC	CASSQEDSHGYTF
TRBJ2-7	TRBV27	.	.	TGTGCCAGCAACAGTTACGGGAGTAACTACGAGCAGTACTTC	CASNSYGSNYEQYF
TRBJ2-3	TRBV2	.	.	TGTGCCAGCAGTGAACAGGGGACGATAGATACGCAGTATTTT	CASSEQGTIDTQYF
TRBJ1-1	TRBV5-6	.	.	TGTGCCAGCAGCTCCTCATACAGGGCTGAAGCTTTCTTT	CASSSSYRAEAFF
TRBJ2-1	TRBV7-2	.	TRBD2	TGTGCCAGCAGCTTAGTAGGACTAGCGAATGAGCAGTTCTTC	CASSLVGLANEQFF
TRBJ2-7	TRBV6-5	.	TRBD1	TGTGCCAGCTCGAGTCAACAGGGGGCAATGGGCGAACAGTACTTC	CASSSQQGAMGEQYF
TRBJ2-2	TRBV11-3	.	.	TGTGCCAGCCTACCCGACCCCTACTATGACACCGGGGAGCTGTTTTTT	CASLPDPYYDTGELFF
TRBJ2-7	TRBV11-3	.	.	TGTGCCAGCAGTTTCAGGGCCGACGAGCAGTACTTC	CASSFRADEQYF
TRBJ2-5	TRBV6-5	.	.	TGTGCCAGCAGTCTGACAGGAAGGGAGACCCAGTACTTC	CASSLTGRETQYF
TRBJ1-1	TRBV5-4	.	.	TGTGCCAGCAGCTTTGAAGGGGGAACTGAAGCTTTCTTT	CASSFEGGTEAFF
TRBJ1-1	TRBV20-1	.	TRBD1	TGCAGTGCTAGTAAAGATCCCGGGACAGCAAACACTGAAGCTTTCTTT	CSASKDPGTANTEAFF
TRBJ1-1	TRBV3-1/TRBV3-2	.	.	TGTGCCAGCAGCCAAGAATCAGGACAGAACACTGAAGCTTTCTTT	CASSQESGQNTEAFF
TRBJ1-1	TRBV7-2	.	.	TGTGCCAGCAGCAAGTACAGGGCGGGCACTGAAGCTTTCTTT	CASSKYRAGTEAFF
TRBJ2-3	TRBV9	.	TRBD2	TGTGCCAGCAGTGATACTAGCGTCCGCACAGATACGCAGTATTTT	CASSDTSVRTDTQYF
TRBJ2-7	TRBV6-2/TRBV6-3	.	.	TGTGCCAGCAGTTACCCTACCCCCCGGTTAAGCTCCTACGAGCAGTACTTC	CASSYPTPRLSSYEQYF
TRBJ2-7	TRBV11-3	.	.	TGTGCCAGCAGCTTCCCCCCCGCCAGCGGCTACGAGCAGTACTTC	CASSFPPASGYEQYF
TRBJ1-4	TRBV6-5	.	.	TGTGCCAGCAGCAACAGGGCCACTAATGAAAAACTGTTTTTT	CASSNRATNEKLFF
TRBJ1-1	TRBV19	.	.	TGTGCCAGTGGAGAAAGGACCGAGCGGGGAGCTTTCTTT	CASGERTERGAFF
TRBJ2-5	TRBV18	.	TRBD2	TGTGCCAGCTCACCACGGACTAGCGGTCAAGAGACCCAGTACTTC	CASSPRTSGQETQYF
TRBJ2-2	TRBV5-1	.	TRBD1	TGCGCCAGCAGATCCGGGACAGGGGGCTTCGGGGAGCTGTTTTTT	CASRSGTGGFGELFF
TRBJ1-5	TRBV15	.	.	TGTGCCACCAGCAGAGGAGGTAGCGGTAATCAGCCCCAGCATTTT	CATSRGGSGNQPQHF
TRBJ2-7	TRBV5-4	.	TRBD2	TGTGCCAGCAGCACAAGGACTAGCGGGAGAGGATACGAGCAGTACTTC	CASSTRTSGRGYEQYF
TRBJ2-5	TRBV3-1/TRBV3-2	.	TRBD1	TGTGCCAGCAGCCGCGGACAGGGGGCTATCCAAGAGACCCAGTACTTC	CASSRGQGAIQETQYF
TRBJ2-7	TRBV7-2	.	TRBD2	TGTGCCAGCAGCTTAGTACCCTCTAGCGGGAGGGATGAGCAGTACTTC	CASSLVPSSGRDEQYF
TRBJ1-1	TRBV7-3	few	.	TGTGCCAGCAGCTTAACGGGGGCAGGACACCAGAACACTGAAGCTTTCTTT	CASSLTGAGHQNTEAFF
TRBJ2-3	TRBV6-2/TRBV6-3	.	TRBD2	TGTGCCAGCAGTCCGAGACTAGCGGGAGGAGGAGGCACAGATACGCAGTATTTT	CASSPRLAGGGGTDTQYF
TRBJ2-7	TRBV4-3	.	TRBD2	TGCGCCAGCAGAAGGGGAGCTGCTAGCGGGGACGAGCAGTACTTC	CASRRGAASGDEQYF
TRBJ2-3	TRBV6-6	.	TRBD1	TGTGCCAGCAGTTACCCTAACAGGGGAAGCACAGATACGCAGTATTTT	CASSYPNRGSTDTQYF
TRBJ2-7	TRBV30	.	.	TGTGCCTGGAGTGTGAGTTACGAGCAGTACTTC	CAWSVSYEQYF
TRBJ2-3	TRBV19	.	.	TGTGCCAGTAGTCCTGCAACTACAGATACGCAGTATTTT	CASSPATTDTQYF
TRBJ1-5	TRBV18	.	.	TGTGCCAGCTCACCCGGTGGGGGGGGTCAGCCCCAGCATTTT	CASSPGGGGQPQHF
TRBJ2-7	TRBV5-1	.	TRBD2	TGCGCCAGCAGCTTGGTCGTAGCGGGAGATCTTGCCGAGCAGTACTTC	CASSLVVAGDLAEQYF
TRBJ2-7	TRBV28	.	.	TGTGCCAGCAGTTTATGGGTTAGTAGGGACATGCCCTCCTACGAGCAGTACTTC	CASSLWVSRDMPSYEQYF
TRBJ2-1	TRBV6-5	once	TRBD1	TGTGCCAGCAGTTTCGGACAGGATCGCAATGAGCAGTTCTTC	CASSFGQDRNEQFF
TRBJ2-7	TRBV6-5	.	.	TGTGCCAGCAGACTAGAGGGGGGGTTCGAGCAGTACTTC	CASRLEGGFEQYF
TRBJ2-7	TRBV19	once	.	TGTGCCAGTAGTATAGATCTAAGGGGCAGCGAGCAGTACTTC	CASSIDLRGSEQYF
TRBJ1-1	TRBV11-3	.	.	TGTGCCAGCAGCCTAGGACAGCATCTTCAAGCTTTCTTT	CASSLGQHLQAFF
TRBJ1-5	TRBV6-5	.	.	TGTGCCAGCAGTTACGATCCGAACAGCCATCAGCCCCAGCATTTT	CASSYDPNSHQPQHF